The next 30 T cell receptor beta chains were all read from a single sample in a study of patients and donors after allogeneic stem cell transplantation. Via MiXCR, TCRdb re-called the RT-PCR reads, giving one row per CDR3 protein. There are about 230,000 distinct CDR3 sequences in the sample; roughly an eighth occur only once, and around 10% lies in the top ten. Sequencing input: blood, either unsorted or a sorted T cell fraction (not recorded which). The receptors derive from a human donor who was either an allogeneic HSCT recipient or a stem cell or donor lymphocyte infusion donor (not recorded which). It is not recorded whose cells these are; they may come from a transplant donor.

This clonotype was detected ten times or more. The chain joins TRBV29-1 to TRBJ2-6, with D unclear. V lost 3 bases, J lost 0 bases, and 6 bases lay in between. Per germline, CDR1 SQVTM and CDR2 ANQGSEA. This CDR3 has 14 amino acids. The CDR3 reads CSVEKASGANVLTF. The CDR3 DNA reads TGCAGCGTTGAGAAGGCCTCTGGGGCCAACGTCCTGACTTTC.

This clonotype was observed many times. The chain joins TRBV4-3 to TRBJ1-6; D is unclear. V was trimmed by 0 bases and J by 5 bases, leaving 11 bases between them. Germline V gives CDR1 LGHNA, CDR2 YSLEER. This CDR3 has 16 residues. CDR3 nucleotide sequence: TGCGCCAGCAGCCAAGATAGAGGATTTAATAATTCACCCCTCCACTTT. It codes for CASSQDRGFNNSPLHF.

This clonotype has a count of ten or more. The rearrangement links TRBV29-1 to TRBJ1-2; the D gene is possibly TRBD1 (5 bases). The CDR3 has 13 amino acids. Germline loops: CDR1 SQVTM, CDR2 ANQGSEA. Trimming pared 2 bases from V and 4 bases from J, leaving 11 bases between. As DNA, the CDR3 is TGCAGCGTTGAAAAGGGTGACAGCTATGGCTACACCTTC. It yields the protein CSVEKGDSYGYTF.

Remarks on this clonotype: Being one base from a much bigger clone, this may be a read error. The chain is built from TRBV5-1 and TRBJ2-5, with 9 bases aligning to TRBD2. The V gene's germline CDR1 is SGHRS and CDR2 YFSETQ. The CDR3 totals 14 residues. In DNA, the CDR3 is TGCGCCAGCAGGGCAGCGGGGGGACAAGAGACCCAGCACTTC. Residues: CASRAAGGQETQHF.

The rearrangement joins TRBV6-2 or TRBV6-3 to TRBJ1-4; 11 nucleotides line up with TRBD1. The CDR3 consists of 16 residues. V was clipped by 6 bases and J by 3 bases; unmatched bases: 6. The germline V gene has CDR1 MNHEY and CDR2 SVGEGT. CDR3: CASSRDRGLANEKLFF. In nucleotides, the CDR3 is TGTGCCAGCAGCAGGGACAGGGGGTTGGCTAATGAAAAACTGTTTTTT.

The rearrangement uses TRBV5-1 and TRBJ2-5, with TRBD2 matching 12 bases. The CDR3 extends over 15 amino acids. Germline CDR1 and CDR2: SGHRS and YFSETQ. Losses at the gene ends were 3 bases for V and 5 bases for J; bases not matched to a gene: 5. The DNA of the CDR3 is TGCGCCAGCAGCTCCGCCGGGACTAGCGGGGAGACCCAGTACTTC. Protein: CASSSAGTSGETQYF.

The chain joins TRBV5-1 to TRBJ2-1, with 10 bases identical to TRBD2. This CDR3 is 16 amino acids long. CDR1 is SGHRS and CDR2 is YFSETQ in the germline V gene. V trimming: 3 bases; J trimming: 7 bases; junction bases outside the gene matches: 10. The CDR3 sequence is CASSSRAGGPRNEQFF. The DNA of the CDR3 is TGCGCCAGCAGCTCGAGAGCGGGAGGGCCGAGAAATGAGCAGTTCTTC.

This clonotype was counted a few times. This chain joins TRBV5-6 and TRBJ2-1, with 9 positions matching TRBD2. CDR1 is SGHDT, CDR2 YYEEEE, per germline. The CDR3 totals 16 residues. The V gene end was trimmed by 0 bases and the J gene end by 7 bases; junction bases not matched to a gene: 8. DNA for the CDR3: TGTGCCAGCAGCTTGGGCGGGGGGGCCTTATGGAATGAGCAGTTCTTC. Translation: CASSLGGGALWNEQFF. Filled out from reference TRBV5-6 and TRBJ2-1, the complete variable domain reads DAGVTQSPTHLIKTRGQQVTLRCSPKSGHDTVSWYQQALGQGPQFIFQYYEEEERQRGNFPDRFSGHQFPNYSSELNVNALLLGDSALYLCASSLGGGALWNEQFFGPGTRLTVL.

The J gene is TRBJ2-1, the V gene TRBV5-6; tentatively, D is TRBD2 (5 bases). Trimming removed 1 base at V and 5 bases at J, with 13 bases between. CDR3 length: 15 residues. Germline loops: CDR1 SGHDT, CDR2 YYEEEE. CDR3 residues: CASSLTWAGDNEQFF. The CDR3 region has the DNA TGTGCCAGCAGCTTGACGTGGGCCGGGGACAATGAGCAGTTCTTC.

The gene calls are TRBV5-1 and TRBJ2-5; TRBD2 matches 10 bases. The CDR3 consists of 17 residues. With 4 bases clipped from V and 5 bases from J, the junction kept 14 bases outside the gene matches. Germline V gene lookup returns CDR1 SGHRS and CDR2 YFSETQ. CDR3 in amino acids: CASSPLGLAGAGETQYF. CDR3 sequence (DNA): TGCGCCAGCAGCCCCCTAGGGCTAGCGGGGGCCGGGGAGACCCAGTACTTC.

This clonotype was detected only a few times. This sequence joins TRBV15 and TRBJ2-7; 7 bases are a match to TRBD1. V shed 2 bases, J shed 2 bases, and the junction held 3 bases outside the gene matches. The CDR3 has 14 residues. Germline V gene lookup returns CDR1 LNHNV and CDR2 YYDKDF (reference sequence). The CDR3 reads CATSRSGQTYEQYF. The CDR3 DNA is TGTGCCACCAGCAGATCGGGACAGACCTACGAGCAGTACTTC.

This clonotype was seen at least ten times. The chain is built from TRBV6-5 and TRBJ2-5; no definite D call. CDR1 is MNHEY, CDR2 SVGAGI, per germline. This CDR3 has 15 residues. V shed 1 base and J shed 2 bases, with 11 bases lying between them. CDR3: CASSYLGSKQETQYF. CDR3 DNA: TGTGCCAGCAGTTACTTGGGGTCGAAGCAAGAGACCCAGTACTTC.

The CDR3 is CSAADARQGTEAFF. The CDR3 nucleotides read TGCAGTGCCGCCGACGCCCGACAGGGCACTGAAGCTTTCTTT. The chain carries TRBV20-1 and TRBJ1-1, with 7 bases that match TRBD1. Per germline, CDR1 DFQATT and CDR2 SNEGSKA (reference sequence). CDR3 size: 14 residues. J gave up 4 bases and V 6 bases, and 11 bases lay outside the gene matches.

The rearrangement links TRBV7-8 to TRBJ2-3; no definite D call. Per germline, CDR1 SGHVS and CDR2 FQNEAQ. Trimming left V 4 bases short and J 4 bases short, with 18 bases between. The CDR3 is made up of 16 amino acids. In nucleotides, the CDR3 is TGTGCCAGCAGCTCCCTCCCCCTCACCCTCCCAGATACGCAGTATTTT. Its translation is CASSSLPLTLPDTQYF.

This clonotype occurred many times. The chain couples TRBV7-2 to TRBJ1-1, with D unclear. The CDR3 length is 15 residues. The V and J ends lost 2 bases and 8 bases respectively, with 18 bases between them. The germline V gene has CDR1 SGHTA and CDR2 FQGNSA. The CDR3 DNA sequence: TGTGCCAGCAGCTTACAACACAGCCCCATTACCGAAGCTTTCTTT. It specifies CASSLQHSPITEAFF.

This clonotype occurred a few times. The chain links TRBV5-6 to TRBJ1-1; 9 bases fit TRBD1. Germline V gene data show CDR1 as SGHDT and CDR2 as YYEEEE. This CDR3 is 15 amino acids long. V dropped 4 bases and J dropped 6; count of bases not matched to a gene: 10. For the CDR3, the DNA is TGTGCCAGCAGCCTTGTGGACAGGGGAGAATCTGAAGCTTTCTTT. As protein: CASSLVDRGESEAFF.

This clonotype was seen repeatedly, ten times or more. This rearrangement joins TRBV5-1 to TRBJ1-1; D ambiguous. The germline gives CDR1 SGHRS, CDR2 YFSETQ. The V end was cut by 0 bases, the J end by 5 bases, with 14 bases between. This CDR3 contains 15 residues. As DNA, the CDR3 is TGCGCCAGCAGCTTGGAGGTGCAAGGGCGTACTGAAGCTTTCTTT. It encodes CASSLEVQGRTEAFF.

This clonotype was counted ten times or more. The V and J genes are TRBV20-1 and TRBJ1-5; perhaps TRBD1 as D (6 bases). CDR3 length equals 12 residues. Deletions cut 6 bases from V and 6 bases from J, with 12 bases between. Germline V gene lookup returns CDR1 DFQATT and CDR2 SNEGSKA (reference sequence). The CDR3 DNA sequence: TGCAGTGCCACAGGGTGGGGTCAGCCCCAGCATTTT. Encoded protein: CSATGWGQPQHF.

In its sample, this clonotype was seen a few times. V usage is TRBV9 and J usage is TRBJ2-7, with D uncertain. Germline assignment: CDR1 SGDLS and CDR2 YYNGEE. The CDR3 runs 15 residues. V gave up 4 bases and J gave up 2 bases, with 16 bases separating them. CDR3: CASSPHASETYEQYF. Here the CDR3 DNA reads TGTGCCAGCAGCCCCCATGCCAGCGAGACCTACGAGCAGTACTTC.

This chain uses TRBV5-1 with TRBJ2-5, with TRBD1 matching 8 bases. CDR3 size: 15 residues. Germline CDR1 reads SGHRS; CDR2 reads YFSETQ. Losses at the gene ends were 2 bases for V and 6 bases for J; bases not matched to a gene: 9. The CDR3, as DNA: TGCGCCAGCAGCTTAGAGACAGGGGCTATGCAGACCCAGTACTTC. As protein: CASSLETGAMQTQYF.

The CDR3 is CASSYTGGPINEQFF. The CDR3, as DNA: TGTGCCAGCAGTTATACGGGGGGGCCTATCAATGAGCAGTTCTTC. The chain is built from TRBV6-2 or TRBV6-3 and TRBJ2-1; 8 positions match TRBD2. Germline values: CDR1 MNHEY, CDR2 SVGEGT. The CDR3 spans 15 residues. V dropped 3 bases and J dropped 6; count of bases not matched to a gene: 7.

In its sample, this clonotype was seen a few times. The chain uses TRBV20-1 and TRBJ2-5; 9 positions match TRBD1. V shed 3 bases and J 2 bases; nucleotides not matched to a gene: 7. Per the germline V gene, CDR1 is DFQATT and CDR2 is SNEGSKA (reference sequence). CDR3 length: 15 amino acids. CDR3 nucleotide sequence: TGCAGTGCTAGCGGACAGGGGAGGGAACAAGAGACCCAGTACTTC. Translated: CSASGQGREQETQYF.

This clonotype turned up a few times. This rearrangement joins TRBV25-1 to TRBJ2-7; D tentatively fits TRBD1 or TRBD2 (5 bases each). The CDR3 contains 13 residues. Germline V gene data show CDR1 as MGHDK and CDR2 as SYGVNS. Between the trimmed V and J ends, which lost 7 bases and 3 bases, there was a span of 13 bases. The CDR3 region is CASTRGAGYEQYF. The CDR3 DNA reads TGTGCCAGCACCCGAGGGGCGGGCTACGAGCAGTACTTC.

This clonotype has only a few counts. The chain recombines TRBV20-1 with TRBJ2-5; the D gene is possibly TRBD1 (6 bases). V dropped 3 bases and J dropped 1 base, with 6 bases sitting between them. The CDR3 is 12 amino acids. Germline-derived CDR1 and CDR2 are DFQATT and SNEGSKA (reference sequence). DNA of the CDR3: TGCAGTGCTAGGGACAGCCAAGAGACCCAGTACTTC. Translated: CSARDSQETQYF.

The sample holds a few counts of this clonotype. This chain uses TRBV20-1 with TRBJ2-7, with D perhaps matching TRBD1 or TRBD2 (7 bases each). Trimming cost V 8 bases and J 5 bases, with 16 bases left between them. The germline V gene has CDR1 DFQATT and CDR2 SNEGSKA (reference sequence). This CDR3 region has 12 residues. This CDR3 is CSPSGGGDEQYF. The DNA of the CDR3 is TGCAGTCCCTCAGGGGGAGGGGACGAGCAGTACTTC.

The CDR3 nucleotides read TGTGCCAGCAGTTTGGACGGCTTCTATGGCTACACCTTC. Encoded protein: CASSLDGFYGYTF. The rearrangement uses TRBV6-5 and TRBJ1-2, with D hard to call. Germline-derived CDR1 and CDR2 are MNHEY and SVGAGI. The V gene lost 4 bases and the J gene lost 4 bases, with 10 bases spanning the gap. The CDR3 runs 13 residues.

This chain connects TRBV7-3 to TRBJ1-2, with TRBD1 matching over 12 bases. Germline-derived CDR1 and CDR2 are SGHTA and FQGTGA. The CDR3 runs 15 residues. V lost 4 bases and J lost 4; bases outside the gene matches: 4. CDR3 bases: TGTGCCAGCAGCTCTGGGACAGGGGGCATCTATGGCTACACCTTC. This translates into CASSSGTGGIYGYTF.

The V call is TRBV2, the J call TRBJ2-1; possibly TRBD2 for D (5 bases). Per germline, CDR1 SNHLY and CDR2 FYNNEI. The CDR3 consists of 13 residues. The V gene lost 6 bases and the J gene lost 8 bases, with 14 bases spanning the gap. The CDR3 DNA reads TGTGCCAGCAGCCGAGACGCGGGCCATGAGCAGTTCTTC. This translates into CASSRDAGHEQFF.

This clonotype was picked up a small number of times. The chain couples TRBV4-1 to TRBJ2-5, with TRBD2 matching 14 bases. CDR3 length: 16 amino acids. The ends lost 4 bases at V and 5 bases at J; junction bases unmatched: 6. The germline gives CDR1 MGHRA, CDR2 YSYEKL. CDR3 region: CASSPGLAGGKETQYF. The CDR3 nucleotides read TGCGCCAGCAGCCCCGGACTAGCGGGAGGCAAGGAGACCCAGTACTTC.

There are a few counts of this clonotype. CDR3 nucleotides: TGTGCCAGCAGCTTGGAGGGTTTTAGTGAGCAGTTCTTC. Amino acids: CASSLEGFSEQFF. This chain uses TRBV5-4 with TRBJ2-1; no reliable D call. The CDR3 spans 13 residues. The germline V gene encodes CDR1 SGHNT and CDR2 YYREEE (reference sequence). V was cut by 0 bases and J by 9 bases, with 10 bases left in between.